The 27 T cell receptor beta chains below were found in one sample sequenced in a study of blood T cell repertoires in COVID-19. TCRdb's copy holds only in-frame clones and misses some; the assay was immunoSEQ multiplex PCR. The sample lists approximately 300,000 clones, approximately 91% occurring once. Sequencing used PBMCs or T cells enriched from blood (not recorded which). Receptors originate from a man aged 60 to 69 who had recovered from COVID-19.

This clone was counted a single time. The chain uses TRBV11-2 and TRBJ2-5; 11 nucleotides agree with TRBD1. The CDR3 contains 16 residues. V was pared by 1 base and J by 3 bases, with 4 bases of the junction left unmatched. The germline V gene encodes CDR1 SGHAT and CDR2 FQNNGV. The CDR3 here is CASSLVWTGGEETQYF. The CDR3 region has the DNA TGTGCCAGCAGCTTAGTATGGACAGGGGGCGAAGAGACCCAGTACTTC.

This rearrangement joins TRBV30 to TRBJ1-5, with 9 bases that match TRBD1. The CDR3 is 16 residues long. CDR1 GTSNPN and CDR2 SVGIG come from the germline V gene (reference sequence). The V and J ends lost 3 bases and 4 bases, in that order; junction bases with no gene match: 10. CDR3 region: CAWSVGQGRENQPQHF. The CDR3 nucleotides read TGTGCCTGGAGCGTAGGACAGGGGCGAGAAAATCAGCCCCAGCATTTT.

The rearrangement joins TRBV28 to TRBJ1-3; the D gene is possibly TRBD1 (6 bases). V was clipped by 9 bases and J by 4 bases, with 13 bases between them. The germline V gene encodes CDR1 MDHEN and CDR2 SYDVKM. This CDR3 has 13 amino acids. CDR3 sequence (DNA): TGTGCCAGTACGGGGGGCGCCGGAAACACCATATATTTT. It codes for CASTGGAGNTIYF.

This sequence joins TRBV5-1 and TRBJ2-2, with 10 bases that match TRBD2. This CDR3 contains 18 residues. Germline CDR1 reads SGHRS; CDR2 reads YFSETQ. V dropped 1 base and J dropped 1; count of bases not matched to a gene: 7. The CDR3 loop is CASSLTSGRAVNTGELFF. As DNA, the CDR3 is TGCGCCAGCAGCTTGACGAGCGGGAGGGCCGTGAACACCGGGGAGCTGTTTTTT.

The chain has TRBV3-1 (or the pseudogene TRBV3-2) and TRBJ1-2; D is perhaps TRBD1 (5 bases). Germline V lookup: CDR1 LGHDT, CDR2 YNNKEL (reference sequence). The CDR3 sequence is 15 residues long. Trimming removed 2 bases from V and 2 bases from J, with 12 bases in between. CDR3 DNA sequence: TGTGCCAGCAGCCAAAGTTGGACACCGAACTATGGCTACACCTTC. It is translated as CASSQSWTPNYGYTF.

The sample holds one count of this clone. The chain recombines TRBV19 with TRBJ2-7; D not certain. Per germline, CDR1 LNHDA and CDR2 SQIVND (reference sequence). There are 15 residues in the CDR3. V was cut by 4 bases and J by 3 bases, with 16 bases left in between. In DNA form, the CDR3 reads TGTGCCAGTAGTACCCTCGCCGACTCCGACTACGAGCAGTACTTC. Encoded protein: CASSTLADSDYEQYF.

The chain links TRBV18 to TRBJ2-7; 8 bases agree with TRBD1. V shed 5 bases and J 6 bases; nucleotides not matched to a gene: 9. This CDR3 is 14 amino acids long. In germline, CDR1 is KGHSH, CDR2 LQKENI. The CDR3 DNA is TGTGCCAGCTCATCTGGACAGGGTTTCGGCGAGCAGTACTTC. As protein: CASSSGQGFGEQYF.

This chain links TRBV2 with TRBJ1-5; TRBD1 agrees at 7 bases. J gave up 2 bases and V 7 bases, and 8 bases lay outside the gene matches. The CDR3 has 15 amino acids. Germline CDR1 and CDR2: SNHLY and FYNNEI. CDR3 protein: CASNRQGGGNQPQHF. DNA of the CDR3: TGTGCCAGCAACCGACAGGGAGGCGGCAATCAGCCCCAGCATTTT.

The chain combines TRBV6-2 or TRBV6-3 with TRBJ2-7; 12 positions match TRBD2. CDR3 length equals 15 residues. After removal of 5 bases from V and 3 bases from J, the junction contained 5 bases not matched to a gene. The germline gives CDR1 MNHEY, CDR2 SVGEGT. This chain's CDR3 is CASSRLAGDLYEQYF. The CDR3 DNA sequence: TGTGCCAGCAGTAGACTAGCGGGAGACCTCTACGAGCAGTACTTC.

This clone was counted only a few times. This rearrangement joins TRBV5-1 to TRBJ1-2; 8 bases map to TRBD1. The germline V gene encodes CDR1 SGHRS and CDR2 YFSETQ. The V segment lost 4 bases and the J segment 8 bases; nucleotides outside the gene matches: 10. This CDR3 region has 14 residues. Here the CDR3 reads CASSPTRTGLGYTF. The DNA of the CDR3 is TGCGCCAGCAGCCCGACCCGGACAGGGTTGGGCTACACCTTC.

CDR3 amino acids: CASSAGIGRGSYEQYF. DNA for the CDR3: TGTGCCAGCAGTGCCGGAATCGGTCGAGGATCCTACGAGCAGTACTTC. The J gene is TRBJ2-7, the V gene TRBV6-1; D is uncertain. Trimming cost V 4 bases and J 1 base, with 17 bases left between them. This CDR3 region has 16 residues. Germline V gene lookup returns CDR1 MNHNS and CDR2 SASEGT.

The chain uses TRBV5-1 and TRBJ1-3; 12 bases agree with TRBD1. This CDR3 is 16 amino acids long. V was clipped by 0 bases and J by 8 bases; unmatched bases: 6. Looked up from germline, CDR1 is SGHRS and CDR2 is YFSETQ. CDR3: CASSLVGQGAGDTIYF. CDR3 sequence (DNA): TGCGCCAGCAGCTTGGTGGGACAGGGGGCAGGGGACACCATATATTTT.

V usage is TRBV7-3 and J usage is TRBJ1-2, with a weak D call TRBD1 (5 bases). The CDR3 runs to 14 residues. Germline-derived CDR1 and CDR2 are SGHTA and FQGTGA. V shed 0 bases and J shed 8 bases, with 13 bases lying between them. The CDR3 bases are TGTGCCAGCAGCTTAACTGCCAGGGTAATGGGCTACACCTTC. It is translated as CASSLTARVMGYTF.

This chain links TRBV7-2 with TRBJ1-5; D gene unclear. There are 16 residues in the CDR3. Looked up from germline, CDR1 is SGHTA and CDR2 is FQGNSA. V dropped 3 bases and J dropped 3 bases, with 15 bases sitting between them. CDR3 residues: CASSFAYTGNNQPQHF. In DNA, the CDR3 is TGTGCCAGCAGCTTCGCGTATACGGGAAACAATCAGCCCCAGCATTTT.

The rearrangement links TRBV5-1 to TRBJ1-4, with a tentative D call TRBD1 (6 bases). CDR1 and CDR2 (germline): SGHRS, YFSETQ. V was cut by 4 bases and J by 3 bases, with 16 bases left in between. The length of the CDR3 is 16 residues. This CDR3 is CASSPQGQTANEKLFF. CDR3 bases: TGCGCCAGCAGCCCCCAAGGACAGACGGCTAATGAAAAACTGTTTTTT.

The chain uses TRBV28 and TRBJ1-2, with D perhaps TRBD1 (5 bases). Germline loops: CDR1 MDHEN, CDR2 SYDVKM. The CDR3 has 13 residues. Trimming left V 6 bases short and J 4 bases short, with 12 bases between. CDR3 DNA: TGTGCCAGCAGGTCCCCAGGGCTCTATGGCTACACCTTC. It translates to CASRSPGLYGYTF.

J is TRBJ1-1 and V is TRBV6-5; the D gene is possibly TRBD1 (6 bases). The CDR3 loop spans 14 amino acids. Trimming took off 6 bases at V and 2 bases at J, with 13 bases between the two ends. CDR1 and CDR2 from the germline V gene are MNHEY and SVGAGI. The CDR3 nucleotides read TGTGCCAGCAGACAGAGGACAGAAAACACTGAAGCTTTCTTT. Translating it yields CASRQRTENTEAFF.

V gene TRBV28 combines with J gene TRBJ2-2; D possibly corresponds to TRBD2 (6 bases). The CDR3 is 15 amino acids. Trimming took off 4 bases at V and 6 bases at J, with 15 bases between the two ends. Per germline, CDR1 MDHEN and CDR2 SYDVKM. In DNA form, the CDR3 reads TGTGCCAGCAGTTCAGAGGGGCGGGGTTCCGGGGAGCTGTTTTTT. This codes for CASSSEGRGSGELFF.

The J gene is TRBJ1-1, the V gene TRBV11-2; D gene unclear. The CDR3 covers 11 residues. Trimming stripped 5 bases from V and 8 bases from J, with 9 bases between. Germline CDR1 is SGHAT and CDR2 is FQNNGV. The chain's CDR3 is CASSPRREAFF. CDR3 bases: TGTGCCAGCAGCCCCCGCAGGGAAGCTTTCTTT.

The chain has TRBV7-2 and TRBJ1-3, with D possibly TRBD1 on 6 matching bases. This CDR3 contains 14 residues. Germline V gene sequence: CDR1 SGHTA, CDR2 FQGNSA. The V end lost 10 bases, the J end lost 4 bases, and 17 bases lay between the germline ends. CDR3 DNA: TGTGCCACCCAGCTGGGGGCGCTCGGAAACACCATATATTTT. Protein product: CATQLGALGNTIYF.

The chain employs TRBV24-1 and TRBJ2-7; 7 nucleotides line up with TRBD2. The V and J ends lost 5 bases and 3 bases, in that order; junction bases with no gene match: 3. CDR1 is KGHDR and CDR2 is SFDVKD in the germline V gene. This CDR3 comprises 13 residues. The CDR3: CATSVGGGYEQYF. Written as DNA, the CDR3 is TGTGCCACCAGTGTTGGCGGGGGCTACGAGCAGTACTTC.

The chain employs TRBV5-4 and TRBJ2-2; a weak D match, TRBD2 (6 bases). This CDR3 has 16 amino acids. V lost 4 bases and J 5 bases, leaving 18 bases between the germline ends. Looked up from germline, CDR1 is SGHNT and CDR2 is YYREEE (reference sequence). The DNA for the CDR3 is TGTGCCAGCAGCACTTCTCTAGCGAGAGTAACCGGGGAGCTGTTTTTT. Its protein product is CASSTSLARVTGELFF.

This clone occurred a few times. V and J are TRBV2 and TRBJ1-1; unclear D gene. Trimming removed 8 bases from V and 3 bases from J, with 10 bases in between. CDR1 and CDR2 from the germline V gene are SNHLY and FYNNEI. The CDR3 has 12 residues. This CDR3 reads CASGEVYTEAFF. The DNA of the CDR3 is TGTGCCAGCGGGGAGGTGTACACTGAAGCTTTCTTT.

This clone has only one observation. This sample also contains other DNA sequences that code for the same CDR3. The chain couples TRBV6-2 or TRBV6-3 to TRBJ2-3; 7 bases line up with TRBD2. J gave up 0 bases and V 4 bases, and 1 base lay outside the gene matches. The germline CDR1 and CDR2 sequences are MNHEY and SVGEGT. This CDR3 has 14 amino acids. The CDR3: CASSLAGSTDTQYF. The CDR3 bases are TGTGCCAGCAGTTTAGCGGGCAGCACAGATACGCAGTATTTT.

The rearrangement links TRBV7-3 to TRBJ2-7, with 7 positions matching TRBD2. With V trimmed by 5 bases and J by 0 bases, 10 bases remained unmatched. The germline V gene has CDR1 SGHTA and CDR2 FQGTGA. The CDR3 runs to 16 residues. CDR3 in amino acids: CASSPTGRGSSYEQYF. The CDR3 nucleotides are TGTGCCAGCAGCCCGACGGGCCGCGGGAGCTCCTACGAGCAGTACTTC. The whole variable domain, remainder taken from reference TRBV7-3 and TRBJ2-7, is GAGVSQTPSNKVTEKGKYVELRCDPISGHTALYWYRQSLGQGPEFLIYFQGTGAADDSGLPNDRFFAVRPEGSVSTLKIQRTERGDSAVYLCASSPTGRGSSYEQYFGPGTRLTVT.

J is TRBJ1-1 and V is TRBV29-1; D is possibly TRBD1 (5 bases). With 6 bases removed from V and 4 bases from J, the gap between germline ends came to 9 bases. This CDR3 is built from 11 residues. The germline gives CDR1 SQVTM, CDR2 ANQGSEA. CDR3 coding DNA: TGCAGCGTATATAGGGGCACTGAAGCTTTCTTT. Amino acids: CSVYRGTEAFF.

As DNA, the CDR3 is TGTGCCAGCAGCTGGACAGGGAACTACGAGCAGTACTTC. It encodes CASSWTGNYEQYF. This chain uses TRBV5-4 with TRBJ2-7, with 8 bases matching TRBD1. In germline, CDR1 is SGHNT, CDR2 YYREEE (reference sequence). CDR3 length equals 13 residues. The V and J ends lost 3 bases and 3 bases, in that order; junction bases with no gene match: 2.